The clone carrying this T cell receptor (beta chain) was recorded many times. This CDR3 is 16 amino acids long. Germline loops: CDR1 MGHDK, CDR2 SYGVNS. V was shortened by 3 bases and J by 4 bases, with 18 bases between the two germline ends. The sample comes from a study of T cells after yellow fever vaccination. One entry per CDR3 protein, called by TCRdb with MiXCR from the 5' RACE reads. The sample has around 72,000 distinct CDR3 sequences; under 9.5% are singletons. The sequence derives from a man younger than 35 who received the YFV17D yellow fever vaccine. Sequenced here: CD8+ T cells sorted from PBMCs, sampled roughly 10 days after the first yellow fever vaccination. The chain recombines TRBV25-1 with TRBJ1-2; perhaps TRBD1 as D (6 bases). The CDR3 bases are TGTGCCAGCAGTGAGGTCGGGGGCGATGAGACCTATGGCTACACCTTC. This gives the protein CASSEVGGDETYGYTF.